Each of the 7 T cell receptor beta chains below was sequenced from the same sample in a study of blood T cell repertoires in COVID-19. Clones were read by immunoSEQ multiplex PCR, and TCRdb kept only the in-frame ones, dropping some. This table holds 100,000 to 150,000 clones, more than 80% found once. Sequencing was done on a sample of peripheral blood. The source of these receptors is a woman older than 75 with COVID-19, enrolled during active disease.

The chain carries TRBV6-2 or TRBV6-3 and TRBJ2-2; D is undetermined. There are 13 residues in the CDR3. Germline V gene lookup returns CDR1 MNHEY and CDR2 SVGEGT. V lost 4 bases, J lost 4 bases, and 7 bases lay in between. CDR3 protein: CASSWAATGELFF. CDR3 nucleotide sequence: TGTGCCAGCAGTTGGGCAGCCACCGGGGAGCTGTTTTTT.

In DNA form, the CDR3 reads TGTGCCAGCAGCTTAAGTCAGGGAAGGGGAAACATTCAGTACTTC. Residues: CASSLSQGRGNIQYF. V usage is TRBV7-2 and J usage is TRBJ2-4, with D possibly matching TRBD1 (5 bases). Deletions cut 2 bases from V and 6 bases from J, with 14 bases between. Germline V CDR1 and CDR2: SGHTA, FQGNSA. The CDR3 has 15 residues.

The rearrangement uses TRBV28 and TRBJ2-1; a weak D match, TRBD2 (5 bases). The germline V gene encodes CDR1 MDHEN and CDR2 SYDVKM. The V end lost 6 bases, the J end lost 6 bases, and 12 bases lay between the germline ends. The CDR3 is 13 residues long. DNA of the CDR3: TGTGCCAGCAGGCCAGGAGGAGGCAATGAGCAGTTCTTC. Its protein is CASRPGGGNEQFF.

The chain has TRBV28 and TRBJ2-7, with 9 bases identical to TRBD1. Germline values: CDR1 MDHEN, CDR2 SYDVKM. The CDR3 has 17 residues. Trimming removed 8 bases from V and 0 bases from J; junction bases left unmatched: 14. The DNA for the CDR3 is TGTGCCAGCGGGGGAGTGGGACAGGGAGGCGGCTCCTACGAGCAGTACTTC. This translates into CASGGVGQGGGSYEQYF.

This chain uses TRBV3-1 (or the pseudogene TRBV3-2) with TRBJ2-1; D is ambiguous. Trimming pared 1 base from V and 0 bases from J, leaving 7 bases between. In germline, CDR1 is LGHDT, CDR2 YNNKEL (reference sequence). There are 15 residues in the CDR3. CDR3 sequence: CASSQGVFSYNEQFF. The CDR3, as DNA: TGTGCCAGCAGCCAAGGAGTATTCTCCTACAATGAGCAGTTCTTC.

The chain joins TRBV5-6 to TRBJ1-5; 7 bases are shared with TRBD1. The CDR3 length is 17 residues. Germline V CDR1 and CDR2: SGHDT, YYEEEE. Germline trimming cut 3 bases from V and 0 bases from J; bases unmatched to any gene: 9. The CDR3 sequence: CASSWGDYRGSNQPQHF. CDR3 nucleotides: TGTGCCAGCAGCTGGGGAGACTACAGGGGTAGCAATCAGCCCCAGCATTTT.

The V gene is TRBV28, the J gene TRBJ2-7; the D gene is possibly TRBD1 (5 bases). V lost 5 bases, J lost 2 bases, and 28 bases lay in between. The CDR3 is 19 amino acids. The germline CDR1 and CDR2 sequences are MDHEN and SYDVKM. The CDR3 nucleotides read TGTGCCAGCAGTCTCTCTTTGGGCGTACAGACAGTACGTACCTACGAGCAGTACTTC. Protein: CASSLSLGVQTVRTYEQYF. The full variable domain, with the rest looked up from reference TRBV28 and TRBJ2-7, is DVKVTQSSRYLVKRTGEKVFLECVQDMDHENMFWYRQDPGLGLRLIYFSYDVKMKEKGDIPEGYSVSREKKERFSLILESASTNQTSMYLCASSLSLGVQTVRTYEQYFGPGTRLTVT.